These T cell receptor beta chains were read from a single sample in a study of cytomegalovirus exposure and HLA in healthy donors. Clones were sequenced by immunoSEQ multiplex PCR, and TCRdb holds only the in-frame ones, with some missing. The repertoire holds some 75,000 clones, 60% to 85% seen once, with 5.9% in the top ten. The sequenced sample consisted of PBMCs. All receptors derive from a man between 18 and 35 years old in good health and CMV-seropositive. Both conserved end residues are part of each CDR3. The D gene is left open where the match is weak. Only part of the rows carry a size: once, few, many, or a class if the clone is expanded.

-,TRBV9,-,TRBJ2-1,TGTGCCAGCAGCGGACTAGTCAATGAGCAGTTCTTC,CASSGLVNEQFF
TRBD2,TRBV28,-,TRBJ2-7,TGTGCCAGCAGTGCTGCGGGAGGTACTAGTTACGAGCAGTACTTC,CASSAAGGTSYEQYF
-,TRBV10-3,-,TRBJ2-1,TGTGCCATCAGTGAGGGGTTGGAGTGGGATGAGCAGTTCTTC,CAISEGLEWDEQFF
-,TRBV29-1,-,TRBJ1-1,TGCAGCGTCCTGCCGGGACAGAACACTGAAGCTTTCTTT,CSVLPGQNTEAFF
TRBD2,TRBV10-3,-,TRBJ2-2,TGTGCCATCAGTGAGACTTTAGGACTAGCGGGGGCTGCGACCGGGGAGCTGTTTTTT,CAISETLGLAGAATGELFF
-,TRBV4-1,-,TRBJ2-2,TGCGCCAGCAGCCAGGTACACGCAGGTCCGAACACCGGGGAGCTGTTTTTT,CASSQVHAGPNTGELFF
-,TRBV5-1,few,TRBJ2-5,TGCGCCAGCAGCTTGGGTCTCCAAGAGACCCAGTACTTC,CASSLGLQETQYF
TRBD1,TRBV29-1,-,TRBJ1-2,TGCAGCGTGGGTGACAGGGCCAGGGGCTATGGCTACACCTTC,CSVGDRARGYGYTF
-,TRBV10-3,-,TRBJ1-5,TGTGCCGTCGGACAGAACAATCAGCCCCAGCATTTT,CAVGQNNQPQHF
-,TRBV10-1,once,TRBJ2-3,TGCGCCAGCAGTGAGTCGACAGGTACAGATACGCAGTATTTT,CASSESTGTDTQYF
-,TRBV5-1,-,TRBJ1-4,TGCGCCAGCCAAAACAGTCCTAATGAAAAACTGTTTTTT,CASQNSPNEKLFF
-,TRBV28,once,TRBJ2-1,TGTGCCAGCAGTGTCCGACAGTTGCTATGGTCCTACAATGAGCAGTTCTTC,CASSVRQLLWSYNEQFF
TRBD2,TRBV5-1,-,TRBJ2-7,TGCGCCAGCAGCCACCAGACTAGCAGACCTTCCTACGAGCAGTACTTC,CASSHQTSRPSYEQYF
-,TRBV5-1,-,TRBJ1-1,TGCGCCAGCCGTTTCGACACGGCGAACACTGAAGCTTTCTTT,CASRFDTANTEAFF
TRBD2,TRBV9,-,TRBJ2-1,TGTGCCAGCAGCGTAGCGACTAGCGGATACAATGAGCAGTTCTTC,CASSVATSGYNEQFF
TRBD1,TRBV27,once,TRBJ1-1,TGTGCCAGCAACCGACAGGGATGGAACACTGAAGCTTTCTTT,CASNRQGWNTEAFF
TRBD1,TRBV27,-,TRBJ2-7,TGTGCCAGCAGTCTCGGGACAGGGAGCACCTACGAGCAGTACTTC,CASSLGTGSTYEQYF
TRBD1,TRBV4-1,-,TRBJ2-7,TGCGCCAGCAGCCAACCGGGACAGGGGGCTTACGAGCAGTACTTC,CASSQPGQGAYEQYF
-,TRBV20-1,once,TRBJ1-2,TGCGGGAGCCGATTAGGCTATGGCTACACCTTC,CGSRLGYGYTF
-,TRBV4-1,-,TRBJ2-5,TGCGCCAGCAGCCAAGACCCAGGGAAAGAGACCCAGTACTTC,CASSQDPGKETQYF
-,TRBV4-1,-,TRBJ1-2,TGCGCCAGCAGCCAAGATTTGGCCCTGACACCTAACTATGGCTACACCTTC,CASSQDLALTPNYGYTF
TRBD1,TRBV25-1,-,TRBJ2-1,TGTGCCAGCAGGAATTCCCCGGACAGGGGGCTCAATGAGCAGTTCTTC,CASRNSPDRGLNEQFF
TRBD2,TRBV4-2,-,TRBJ2-5,TGTGCCAGCAGCCCGACTAGCGGGAGGAAAGAGACCCAGTACTTC,CASSPTSGRKETQYF
-,TRBV19,-,TRBJ1-1,TGTGCCAGTGGGTTTTGGAGGGCTGAAGCTTTCTTT,CASGFWRAEAFF
-,TRBV6-6,few,TRBJ2-7,TGTGCCAGCAGTCGGAGGTTGTACGAGCAGTACTTC,CASSRRLYEQYF
TRBD2,TRBV2,few,TRBJ2-2,TGTGCCAGCAGTGAGGGACTAGCGGAGAACACCGGGGAGCTGTTTTTT,CASSEGLAENTGELFF
-,TRBV2,-,TRBJ2-7,TGTGCCAGCAGTGAAGCTCAACAGTACTTC,CASSEAQQYF
TRBD1,TRBV7-3,-,TRBJ2-7,TGTGCCAGCAGCTTAGGGCAGGGGGATCAGTACTTC,CASSLGQGDQYF